The TCR beta chain under discussion was sequenced for a study of healthy donors' naive CD4 and CD8 T cells (dated by TCRdb to between 2015 and 2017). In the study overall: Donors were selected to cover three age groups (20-25, 40-50 and 60-70 years, several each), with a mean age of roughly 45, and half of the donors were female. For TCR alpha, a new primer set covering all functional IMGT alpha gene variants was designed, and the rest of the protocol matched the beta-chain workflow. To check how TCR variation relates to lineage commitment, the researchers sequenced rearranged TCR alpha and beta chains taken from naive CD4+ and CD8+ T cells. Peripheral blood mononuclear cells were collected from 20 or so healthy, unrelated individuals. Donors were HLA-typed by sequencing at HLA-A, -B, -C, -DRB1, -DQB1 and -DPB1 using the SBTexcellerator protocol, an ABI3130xl analyzer and SBTengine software.

Cells with a CD4+CD8-CD45RO-CD45RA+ profile were isolated by FACS and defined as naive CD4+ T cells, and those with a CD8+CD4-CD45RA+CD27bright profile were defined as naive CD8+ T cells. The antibodies used for sorting targeted CD4 (RPA-T4), CD8 (SK1), CD27 (O323), CD45RA (HI100) and CD45RO (UCHL1). Remarks on this clonotype: The clone's antigen remains unknown. No base quality values were provided; no much bigger clone lies one nucleotide off.

Overall study results and their limits: Reportedly, most V and J gene segments showed bias between naive CD4+ and CD8+ cells, and this bias held consistently across donors regardless of HLA genotype. Possible repertoire bias from homeostatic proliferation of naive T cells was not directly addressed. V genes, J genes and CDR3 charge together appeared to explain 10% to 15% of CD4/CD8 propensity variance, in a largely additive manner. In both chains, CD4+ lineage was associated with a positively charged CDR3, and CD8+ lineage was associated with a negatively charged CDR3. Because alpha and beta chains were sequenced in bulk and could not be paired, the effects of the two chains in combination were not assessed.

TCRdb shows the sequencer as 454 GS FLX Titanium. A previously published linear amplification protocol was used to build the TCR libraries, starting from roughly 490 ng of total RNA. The Roche/454 Genome Sequencer with Titanium chemistry was used for sequencing. In the paper's pipeline: From 4 or 5 of the healthy donors, a total of roughly 82,000 rearranged TCR alpha transcripts were sequenced. Duplicate transcripts were removed, and unique TCR clonotypes were defined by the CDR3 junction according to IMGT nomenclature. Logistic regression in R 2.13.0 modeled CD4 versus CD8 status as a function of V and J genes, with adjustment for donor effects and Bonferroni correction for multiple testing. TCRdb trimmed the raw reads at Q25, called clones with MiXCR and kept productive beta chains. For every CDR3 protein sequence, its rows merge into one entry that carries the most common genes and DNA. TCRdb, not the original authors, processed these V and J calls. The sample table holds about 200,000 distinct CDR3 sequences, of which about 76% were seen once. Clones ranked in the top ten supply less than 2.5% of the sample.

The clonotype originates from a pool of human donors in good health; the sample pools cells from several healthy donors. The sample comprised naive CD4+ and CD8+ T cells sorted from blood, pooled from several donors. The cell subset or site label, read with the paper, signifies: FACS-sorted naive CD4+ (CD45RO-CD45RA+) and naive CD8+ (CD45RA+CD27bright) T cells.

The DNA sequence is as follows: TGCAGCGTACTGATAGCTAGCTCCTACAATGAGCAGTTCTTC. This yields the protein CSVLIASSYNEQFF. The chain employs TRBV29-1 and TRBJ2-1; the D gene remains uncertain. Including the terminal cysteine and phenylalanine, the CDR3 comprises 14 residues. Only CDR3 DNA remains: 42 bases, in frame from the first base. A distance of 12 bases separates the germline ends of V and J, which lose 6 bases and 0 bases respectively. CDR1 and CDR2, per the germline V gene, are SQVTM and ANQGSEA.